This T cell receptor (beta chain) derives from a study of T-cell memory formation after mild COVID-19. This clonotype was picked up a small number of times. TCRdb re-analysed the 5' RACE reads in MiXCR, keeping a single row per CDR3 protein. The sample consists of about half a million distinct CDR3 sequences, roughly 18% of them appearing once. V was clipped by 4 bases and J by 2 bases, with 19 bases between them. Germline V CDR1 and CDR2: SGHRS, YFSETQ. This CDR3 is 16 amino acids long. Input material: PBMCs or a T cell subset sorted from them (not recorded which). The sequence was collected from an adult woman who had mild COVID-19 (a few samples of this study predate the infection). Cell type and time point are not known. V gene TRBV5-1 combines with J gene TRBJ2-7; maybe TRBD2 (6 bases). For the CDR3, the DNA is TGCGCCAGCAGCCCGGTAGGTGGGGGGTTCACCTACGAGCAGTACTTC. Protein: CASSPVGGGFTYEQYF. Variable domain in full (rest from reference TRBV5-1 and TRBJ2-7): KAGVTQTPRYLIKTRGQQVTLSCSPISGHRSVSWYQQTPGQGLQFLFEYFSETQRNKGNFPGRFSGRQFSNSRSEMNVSTLELGDSALYLCASSPVGGGFTYEQYFGPGTRLTVT.